This TCR beta chain is from a study of T cell responses to AZD1222 COVID-19 vaccine. The study, taken as a whole, reports: Only after the peak T cell response were repertoires sampled. Nearly half of spike-specific TCRs reportedly target unmutated variant regions. Baseline serostatus was positive in only a handful of AZD1222 recipients. Most donors were white British, females outnumbered males, and clonal diversity was possibly underestimated.

As for this clone: Its matching antigen is unknown.

Sequenced by immunoSEQ multiplex PCR; TCRdb stores in-frame clones only, minus some. This table holds 100,000 to 120,000 clones, roughly 92% found once. J was trimmed by 4 bases and V by 3 bases; bases with no gene match: 7. CDR1 MNHEY and CDR2 SMNVEV come from the germline V gene (reference sequence). The CDR3 length is 15 residues. V and J are TRBV27 and TRBJ2-7; 9 bases are a match to TRBD2. This specimen was peripheral blood, taken 28 days after the second AZD1222 dose. The sequence was obtained from an adult who received the AZD1222 COVID-19 vaccine. The CDR3, as DNA: TGTGCCAGCAGTTTCACGGTAGCGGGGGTATACGAGCAGTACTTC. It encodes CASSFTVAGVYEQYF.